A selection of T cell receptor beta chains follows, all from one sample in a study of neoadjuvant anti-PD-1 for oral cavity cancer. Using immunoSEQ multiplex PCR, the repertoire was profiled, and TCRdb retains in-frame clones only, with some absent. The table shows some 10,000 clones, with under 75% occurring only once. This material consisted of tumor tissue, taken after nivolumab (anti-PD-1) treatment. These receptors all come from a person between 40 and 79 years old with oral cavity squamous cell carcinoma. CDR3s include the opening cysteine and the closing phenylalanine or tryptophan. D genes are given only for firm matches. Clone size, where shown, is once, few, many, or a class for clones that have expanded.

CDR3aa: CASSVRTGGGTGELFF
CDR3nt: TGTGCCAGCAGTGTTCGGACAGGGGGCGGCACCGGGGAGCTGTTTTTT
d_gene: TRBD1
v_gene: TRBV2
j_gene: TRBJ2-2
abundance: .

CDR3aa: CASTLREGSVTPLHF
CDR3nt: TGTGCCAGCACTTTACGGGAGGGTAGTGTAACGCCCCTCCACTTT
d_gene: .
v_gene: TRBV6-6
j_gene: TRBJ1-6
abundance: .

CDR3aa: CASSSQHTF
CDR3nt: TGTGCCAGCTCAAGTCAGCATACTTTC
d_gene: .
v_gene: TRBV6-6
j_gene: TRBJ1-2
abundance: .

CDR3aa: CASSLGTGSAYEQYF
CDR3nt: TGTGCCAGCTCACTCGGGACGGGGTCAGCTTACGAGCAGTACTTC
d_gene: .
v_gene: TRBV18
j_gene: TRBJ2-7
abundance: .

CDR3aa: CASGQQDPTNQPQHF
CDR3nt: TGTGCCAGTGGCCAACAGGACCCTACTAATCAGCCCCAGCATTTT
d_gene: .
v_gene: TRBV2
j_gene: TRBJ1-5
abundance: few

CDR3aa: CASSEIRPEAFF
CDR3nt: TGTGCCAGCAGTGAAATCCGGCCTGAAGCTTTCTTT
d_gene: .
v_gene: TRBV2
j_gene: TRBJ1-1
abundance: .

CDR3aa: CASSDRAGGELFF
CDR3nt: TGTGCCAGCAGTGACAGGGCGGGCGGGGAGCTGTTTTTT
d_gene: TRBD1
v_gene: TRBV6-6
j_gene: TRBJ2-2
abundance: .

CDR3aa: CASSDRAGGELFF
CDR3nt: TGTGCCAGCAGTGACAGGGCGGGCGGGGAGCTGTTTTTT
d_gene: TRBD1
v_gene: TRBV6-5
j_gene: TRBJ2-2
abundance: few

CDR3aa: CASSLGKSTEAFF
CDR3nt: TGTGCCAGCAGTTTGGGGAAGAGCACTGAAGCTTTCTTT
d_gene: .
v_gene: TRBV6-5
j_gene: TRBJ1-1
abundance: .

CDR3aa: CASSADRAFEQYF
CDR3nt: TGTGCCAGCTCAGCGGACAGGGCCTTTGAGCAGTACTTC
d_gene: TRBD1
v_gene: TRBV18
j_gene: TRBJ2-7
abundance: .

CDR3aa: CASTNRRSPLHF
CDR3nt: TGTGCCAGCACGAATCGGCGGTCACCCCTCCACTTT
d_gene: .
v_gene: TRBV28
j_gene: TRBJ1-6
abundance: .

CDR3aa: CASSARGGGGDTQYF
CDR3nt: TGTGCCAGCAGCGCTCGGGGGGGCGGGGGAGATACGCAGTATTTT
d_gene: TRBD2
v_gene: TRBV7-2
j_gene: TRBJ2-3
abundance: .

CDR3aa: CASKEAGATGELFF
CDR3nt: TGTGCCAGCAAAGAAGCGGGAGCAACCGGGGAGCTGTTTTTT
d_gene: TRBD2
v_gene: TRBV4-2
j_gene: TRBJ2-2
abundance: .

CDR3aa: CASSEGIRLSGNTIYF
CDR3nt: TGTGCCAGCAGTGAAGGGATTCGTCTCTCTGGAAACACCATATATTTT
d_gene: .
v_gene: TRBV6-1
j_gene: TRBJ1-3
abundance: .

CDR3aa: CASNLGGDEKLFF
CDR3nt: TGTGCCAGCAACCTAGGGGGGGATGAAAAACTGTTTTTT
d_gene: .
v_gene: TRBV6-1
j_gene: TRBJ1-4
abundance: few

CDR3aa: CASSLGNSYNSPLHF
CDR3nt: TGCGCCAGCAGCTTGGGGAACTCCTATAATTCACCCCTCCACTTT
d_gene: .
v_gene: TRBV5-1
j_gene: TRBJ1-6
abundance: .

CDR3aa: CASSYLGTEAFF
CDR3nt: TGTGCCAGCAGTTATCTCGGGACTGAAGCTTTCTTT
d_gene: .
v_gene: TRBV6-5
j_gene: TRBJ1-1
abundance: large

CDR3aa: CASRDLNTGELFF
CDR3nt: TGTGCCAGCAGGGACTTGAACACCGGGGAGCTGTTTTTT
d_gene: .
v_gene: TRBV28
j_gene: TRBJ2-2
abundance: few

CDR3aa: CASSEDGQRNQPQHF
CDR3nt: TGTGCCAGCAGTGAAGACGGACAGCGTAATCAGCCCCAGCATTTT
d_gene: .
v_gene: TRBV2
j_gene: TRBJ1-5
abundance: medium-sized

CDR3aa: CASTGTTNKQETQYF
CDR3nt: TGTGCCAGTACAGGGACGACTAACAAACAAGAGACCCAGTACTTC
d_gene: .
v_gene: TRBV19
j_gene: TRBJ2-5
abundance: few

CDR3aa: CASSSYMDTQYF
CDR3nt: TGTGCCAGCAGCTCTTACATGGATACGCAGTATTTT
d_gene: .
v_gene: TRBV7-2
j_gene: TRBJ2-3
abundance: .